This T cell receptor beta chain derives from a study of T cells after posttransplantation cyclophosphamide. Control samples came 1 year after myeloablative marrow transplants with methotrexate plus calcineurin inhibitor. In the case of this clone: The junction shows a germline mismatch at one end, possibly a read error.

In germline, CDR1 is SGHRS, CDR2 YFSETQ. This CDR3 has 16 amino acids. Some clones are missing from TCRdb's copy, which holds only in-frame ones; the method was immunoSEQ multiplex PCR. Found here are some 16,000 clones, more than 70% of them singletons; the top ten hold 5%. The rearrangement links TRBV5-1 to TRBJ2-1; 9 nucleotides align to TRBD2. The receptor's source is a male patient younger than 35 who received an allogeneic stem cell transplant from a related donor, was CMV-positive, and had no GVHD. The graft donor may account for some of the T cells. Sequencing used PBMCs, obtained 371 days after allogeneic stem cell transplant with calcineurin inhibitor and methotrexate. The CDR3 here is CASSSQLAGTYSEQFF. The CDR3 nucleotides are TGCGCCAGCAGCTCCCAGCTAGCGGGGACATACAGTGAGCAGTTCTTC.